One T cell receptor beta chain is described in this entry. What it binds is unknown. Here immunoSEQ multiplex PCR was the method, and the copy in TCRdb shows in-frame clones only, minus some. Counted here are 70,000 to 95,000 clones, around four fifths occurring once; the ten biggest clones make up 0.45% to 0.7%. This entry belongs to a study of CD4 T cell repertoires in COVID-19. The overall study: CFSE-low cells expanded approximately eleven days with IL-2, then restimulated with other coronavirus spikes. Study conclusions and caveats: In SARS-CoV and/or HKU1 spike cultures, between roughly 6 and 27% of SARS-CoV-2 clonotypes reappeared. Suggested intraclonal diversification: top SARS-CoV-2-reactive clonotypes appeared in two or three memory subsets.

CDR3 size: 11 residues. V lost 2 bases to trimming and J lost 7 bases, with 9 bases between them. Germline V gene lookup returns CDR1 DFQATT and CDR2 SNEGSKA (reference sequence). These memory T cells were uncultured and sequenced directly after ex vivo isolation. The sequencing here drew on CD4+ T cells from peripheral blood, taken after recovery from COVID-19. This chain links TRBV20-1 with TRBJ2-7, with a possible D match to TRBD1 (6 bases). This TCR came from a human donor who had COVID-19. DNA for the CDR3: TGCAGTGCTAGACAGGGGTGGGAGCAGTACTTC. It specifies CSARQGWEQYF.